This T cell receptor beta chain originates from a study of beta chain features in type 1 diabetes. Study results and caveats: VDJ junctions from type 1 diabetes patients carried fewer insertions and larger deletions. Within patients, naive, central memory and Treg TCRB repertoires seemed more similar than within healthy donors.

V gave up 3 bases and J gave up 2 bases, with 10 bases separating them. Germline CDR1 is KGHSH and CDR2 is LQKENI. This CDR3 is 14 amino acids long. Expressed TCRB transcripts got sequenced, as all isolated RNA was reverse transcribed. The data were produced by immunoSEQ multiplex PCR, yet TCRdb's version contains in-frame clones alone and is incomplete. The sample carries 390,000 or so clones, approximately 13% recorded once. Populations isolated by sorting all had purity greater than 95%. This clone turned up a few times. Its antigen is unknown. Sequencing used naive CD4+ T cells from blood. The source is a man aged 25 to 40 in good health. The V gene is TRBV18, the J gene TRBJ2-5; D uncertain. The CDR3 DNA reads TGTGCCAGCTCACCTCAAGGTCTACAAGAGACCCAGTACTTC. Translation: CASSPQGLQETQYF.